Following are 9 T cell receptor beta chains from one sample sequenced in a study of cytomegalovirus exposure and HLA in healthy donors. PCR used 60 Vbeta primers and 13 Jbeta primers. TCRdb's table, derived via immunoSEQ multiplex PCR, lists solely in-frame clones and lacks some. The top ten clones hold about 2.5% of a sample with 120,000 to 150,000 clones, less than 90% of them seen once. Specimen: PBMCs. These TCRs come from a boy under 10 years old in good health and CMV-seronegative.

This clone has only a few counts. The chain links TRBV19 to TRBJ2-1; tentative D call: TRBD1 (5 bases). This CDR3 spans 14 amino acids. Trimming stripped 0 bases from V and 7 bases from J, with 10 bases between. Germline V gene data show CDR1 as LNHDA and CDR2 as SQIVND (reference sequence). In DNA form, the CDR3 reads TGTGCCAGTAGTATAGATGGGGCAAGGAATGAGCAGTTCTTC. Translation: CASSIDGARNEQFF.

The rearrangement joins TRBV4-2 to TRBJ2-3, with a tentative D call TRBD1 (5 bases). Trimming took 1 base from V and 0 from J, leaving 5 bases between them. The germline gives CDR1 LGHNA, CDR2 YNFKEQ. This CDR3 contains 14 residues. The CDR3 DNA follows: TGTGCCAGCAGCCAAGGGGGCAGCACAGATACGCAGTATTTT. Translation: CASSQGGSTDTQYF.

V and J are TRBV11-3 and TRBJ2-5; 16 bases agree with TRBD2. The CDR3 spans 15 residues. Losses at the gene ends were 5 bases for V and 7 bases for J; bases not matched to a gene: 4. The V gene's germline CDR1 is SGHNT and CDR2 YENEEA. This CDR3 is CASSQGTSGRGTQYF. DNA for the CDR3: TGTGCCAGCAGCCAAGGGACTAGCGGGAGGGGGACCCAGTACTTC.

The chain combines TRBV6-1 with TRBJ1-3, with D perhaps TRBD1 (6 bases). Trimming shortened V by 0 bases and J by 8 bases, and 20 bases separated the two germline ends. Per the germline V gene, CDR1 is MNHNS and CDR2 is SASEGT. CDR3 size: 17 residues. The CDR3 nucleotides are TGTGCCAGCAGTGAAGCTTACAACGGACAGAGATTTGACACCATATATTTT. Its translation: CASSEAYNGQRFDTIYF.

This clone showed up just a few times. The chain couples TRBV27 to TRBJ1-1; D perhaps matches TRBD1 (6 bases). CDR1 is MNHEY, CDR2 SMNVEV, per germline (reference sequence). The CDR3 is 13 residues long. Deletions cut 0 bases from V and 8 bases from J, with 10 bases between. DNA for the CDR3: TGTGCCAGCAGTTTATCATCCGGACAGGAAGCTTTCTTT. Its protein is CASSLSSGQEAFF.

The V call is TRBV23-1, the J call TRBJ1-5; maybe TRBD1 (6 bases). TRBV23-1 is recorded as an ORF, its role being uncertain. The CDR3 spans 15 residues. The ends were cut back, 10 bases at V and 3 bases at J, with 19 bases in the middle. DNA of the CDR3: TGCGCCACCCTTAGGGGGAGGGGAGACAATCAGCCCCAGCATTTT. Its translation is CATLRGRGDNQPQHF.

The chain joins TRBV28 to TRBJ2-1, with TRBD1 as a possible D gene (6 bases). Trimming took off 4 bases at V and 2 bases at J, with 6 bases between the two ends. Germline values: CDR1 MDHEN, CDR2 SYDVKM. The CDR3 spans 13 residues. The CDR3 DNA sequence: TGTGCCAGCAGTTGGGACACCTACAATGAGCAGTTCTTC. This sequence encodes CASSWDTYNEQFF.

The rearrangement uses TRBV27 and TRBJ1-5, with a possible D match to TRBD1 (6 bases). From germline, CDR1 is MNHEY and CDR2 SMNVEV (reference sequence). The CDR3 spans 15 residues. With 5 bases removed from V and 7 bases from J, the gap between germline ends came to 18 bases. The CDR3 spells CASSVWGGARQPQHF. The CDR3 DNA reads as TGTGCCAGCAGTGTCTGGGGGGGGGCGAGGCAGCCCCAGCATTTT.

The CDR3 DNA is TGTGCCAGCAGCTTAGTGGACAGTCGGGATTGGAGTGGCTACACCTTC. This codes for CASSLVDSRDWSGYTF. The chain couples TRBV9 to TRBJ1-2; perhaps TRBD1 as D (6 bases). Germline CDR1 and CDR2: SGDLS and YYNGEE. V shed 4 bases and J shed 7 bases, with 23 bases lying between them. The CDR3 runs to 16 residues.